Presented here are 11 T cell receptor beta chains from one specimen sequenced in a study of cytomegalovirus exposure and HLA in healthy donors (dated by TCRdb to the late 2010s). Libraries were constructed by the immunoSEQ multiplex PCR assay. The multiplex PCR relied on a mix of 60 forward primers for TCR Vbeta segments and 13 reverse primers for TCR Jbeta segments. The table was pulled from immuneACCESS by TCRdb, which kept in-frame rearrangements only. Such tables lose some clones; where checked, under half of the loss comes from unresolved V genes, and the rest has no known cause. The sample table lists some 150,000 clones, 80% to 90% of them with a count of one. The ten largest clones take up 0.77% of the sample. The specimen was PBMCs. Every receptor here comes from a young woman in good health and CMV-seronegative.

The chain has TRBV18 and TRBJ2-3; 13 bases agree with TRBD2. Germline V gene sequence: CDR1 KGHSH, CDR2 LQKENI. CDR3 length equals 16 residues. The J segment lost 5 bases and the V segment lost 2 bases, leaving 4 bases of the junction unmatched. CDR3 residues: CASSPGLAGAEDTQYF. The CDR3 DNA reads TGTGCCAGCTCACCAGGACTAGCGGGAGCTGAAGATACGCAGTATTTT.

The genes are TRBV11-3 and TRBJ1-1, with D unresolved. The length of the CDR3 is 13 residues. With 8 bases removed from V and 0 bases from J, the gap between germline ends came to 10 bases. The germline CDR1 and CDR2 sequences are SGHNT and YENEEA. The CDR3 reads CASREELNTEAFF. In DNA, the CDR3 is TGTGCCAGCCGAGAGGAGTTGAACACTGAAGCTTTCTTT.

The rearrangement links TRBV11-2 to TRBJ2-1, with 9 bases that match TRBD1. The CDR3 runs to 15 residues. Germline V gene lookup returns CDR1 SGHAT and CDR2 FQNNGV. V lost 6 bases to trimming and J lost 8 bases; unmatched junction nucleotides: 11. CDR3 amino acids: CASSLKWDRVYEQFF. CDR3 DNA sequence: TGTGCCAGCAGTTTGAAGTGGGACAGGGTCTATGAGCAGTTCTTC.

There are a few counts of this clone. V gene TRBV5-6 combines with J gene TRBJ1-4; unclear D gene. This CDR3 has 13 residues. Germline lookup yields CDR1 SGHDT and CDR2 YYEEEE. Trimming shortened V by 5 bases and J by 0 bases, and 5 bases separated the two germline ends. In DNA, the CDR3 is TGTGCCAGCAGTTATACAACTAATGAAAAACTGTTTTTT. This gives the protein CASSYTTNEKLFF.

The J gene is TRBJ2-7, the V gene TRBV7-2; D may be TRBD1 (5 bases). In germline, CDR1 is SGHTA, CDR2 FQGNSA. This CDR3 is built from 14 residues. V was pared by 2 bases and J by 3 bases, with 11 bases between. CDR3 loop: CASSLYRLYYEQYF. Here the CDR3 DNA reads TGTGCCAGCAGCTTATACAGGCTTTACTACGAGCAGTACTTC.

The gene calls are TRBV14 and TRBJ2-1; weak D call: TRBD2 (5 bases). V was shortened by 3 bases and J by 10 bases, with 7 bases between the two germline ends. The CDR3 length is 11 residues. Germline V gene data show CDR1 as SGHDN and CDR2 as FVKESK. The CDR3 reads CASSQTGEQFF. The DNA for the CDR3 is TGTGCCAGCAGCCAGACGGGGGAGCAGTTCTTC.

The rearrangement links TRBV27 to TRBJ1-2; possibly TRBD1 for D (5 bases). Germline loops: CDR1 MNHEY, CDR2 SMNVEV (reference sequence). Trimming removed 3 bases from V and 3 bases from J, with 11 bases in between. This CDR3 contains 14 residues. Here the CDR3 DNA reads TGTGCCAGCAGTTTCGCCGGGACTGACTATGGCTACACCTTC. Residues: CASSFAGTDYGYTF.

This rearrangement joins TRBV5-1 to TRBJ2-1; a possible D gene is TRBD2 (6 bases). The CDR3 consists of 16 residues. CDR1 and CDR2 (germline): SGHRS, YFSETQ. V was trimmed by 0 bases and J by 4 bases, leaving 14 bases between them. This CDR3 is CASSLGLSGIYNEQFF. The CDR3 DNA sequence: TGCGCCAGCAGCTTGGGTCTTAGCGGAATATACAATGAGCAGTTCTTC. Supplemented by reference TRBV5-1 and TRBJ2-1, the full variable domain reads KAGVTQTPRYLIKTRGQQVTLSCSPISGHRSVSWYQQTPGQGLQFLFEYFSETQRNKGNFPGRFSGRQFSNSRSEMNVSTLELGDSALYLCASSLGLSGIYNEQFFGPGTRLTVL.

The chain carries TRBV27 and TRBJ2-3; a weak D match, TRBD2 (5 bases). V was shortened by 3 bases and J by 4 bases, with 14 bases between the two germline ends. There are 15 residues in the CDR3. CDR1 MNHEY and CDR2 SMNVEV come from the germline V gene (reference sequence). The CDR3 coding sequence is TGTGCCAGCAGTTTGGTCTCCTACGGGGCAGATACGCAGTATTTT. Residues: CASSLVSYGADTQYF.

The V gene is TRBV20-1, the J gene TRBJ2-1; D is ambiguous. The CDR3 is made up of 11 amino acids. CDR1 is DFQATT and CDR2 is SNEGSKA in the germline V gene (reference sequence). Trimming took off 5 bases at V and 6 bases at J, with 8 bases between the two ends. CDR3 amino acids: CSAPSVNEQFF. CDR3 DNA sequence: TGCAGTGCTCCCAGCGTCAATGAGCAGTTCTTC.

This clone came up once. CDR3 loop: CASSESGQREKLFF. CDR3 in DNA: TGTGCCAGCAGTGAATCTGGGCAACGCGAAAAACTGTTTTTT. J is TRBJ1-4 and V is TRBV25-1; D is unresolved. V was shortened by 1 base and J by 8 bases, with 11 bases between the two germline ends. Per the germline V gene, CDR1 is MGHDK and CDR2 is SYGVNS. The CDR3 contains 14 residues.